This TCR beta chain was profiled in a study of blood T cell repertoires in COVID-19. Study at large: COVID-19 samples from acute and convalescent phases originated in the United States, Italy and Spain. Sources were T cells, B-cell-depleted T cells, or PBMCs; the material itself was cDNA or gDNA.

Methods used by the authors: Scientists estimated how many nucleated cells there were by amplifying reference gene primers. The assay was immunoSEQ multiplex PCR, and TCRdb's table has in-frame clones only and misses some. V and J calls and clone size are copied from that table; D and trimming were computed from the DNA. Of approximately 80,000 clones listed, over 65% are singletons. The germline V gene has CDR1 SQVTM and CDR2 ANQGSEA. V was pared by 8 bases and J by 5 bases, with 15 bases between. The CDR3 totals 12 residues. This chain joins TRBV29-1 and TRBJ1-2; the D gene is possibly TRBD1 (5 bases). This receptor was identified in a man aged 50-60 years with active or convalescent COVID-19. The sequencing input was peripheral blood. CDR3 in DNA: TGCAGCTCCGCCCAGGGTGGATATGGCTACACCTTC. Translating gives CSSAQGGYGYTF.